This T cell receptor beta chain was captured by sequencing in a study of identical twins. Study-level findings and limits: Surplus twin overlap in beta out-of-frame sequences was less pronounced. The study found excess low generation probability among twin-shared out-of-frame alpha sequences.

Using its own MiXCR run on the 5' RACE reads, TCRdb lists one record per CDR3 protein. The sample has 450,000 to 500,000 distinct CDR3 sequences; roughly 13% are singletons. Germline CDR1 SGHRS, CDR2 YFSETQ. The V end was cut by 4 bases, the J end by 3 bases, with 20 bases between. The CDR3 extends over 16 amino acids. The sample holds a few counts of this clonotype. The antigen is unknown. These sequences were also reported in another study, on yellow fever vaccine responses in identical twins.

The TCR sequence derives from a woman between 18 and 29 years old in good health. The sequencing sample was made of CD4+ T cells sorted from blood. The V gene is TRBV5-1, the J gene TRBJ2-7; D possibly corresponds to TRBD2 (6 bases). The CDR3 loop reads CASSQGGGLSVYEQYF. The CDR3 DNA sequence: TGCGCCAGCAGCCAAGGTGGAGGACTATCGGTCTACGAGCAGTACTTC.